This T cell receptor (beta chain) emerged from a study of cytomegalovirus exposure and HLA in healthy donors. General observations from the study: While the bulk of TCR sequences proved rare, some public TCRs turned up in many donors.

Note on this clone: Antigen specificity is unknown.

The PCR used 60 Vbeta and 13 Jbeta primers. Sequenced by immunoSEQ multiplex PCR; TCRdb stores in-frame clones only, minus some. The sample has around 78,000 clones; less than 75% are singletons. Germline V CDR1 and CDR2: SGHDT, YYEEEE. This CDR3 comprises 16 residues. With V trimmed by 0 bases and J by 3 bases, 5 bases remained unmatched. The sequence came from a man aged 30 to 39 in good health and CMV-seropositive. This chain uses TRBV5-6 with TRBJ2-7; 11 positions agree with TRBD2. The sequenced material came from PBMCs. DNA for the CDR3: TGTGCCAGCAGCTTGGGACTAGCGGGGTTAGGCTACGAGCAGTACTTC. It yields the protein CASSLGLAGLGYEQYF.